The rows below give T cell receptor beta chains drawn from one sample of a study of graft-versus-host responses after intestinal transplantation. Clones were sequenced by immunoSEQ multiplex PCR, and TCRdb holds only the in-frame ones, with some missing. The table lists roughly 28,000 clones, approximately 93% of them singletons. The input for sequencing was PBMCs, taken just over 65 days after intestinal transplant. These receptors all come from a human patient who received an intestinal transplant, so some T cells may come from the graft donor. Each CDR3 is given with its conserved first and last residue. The order of the fields is clone size, J gene, V gene, D gene, CDR3 DNA, CDR3 protein. D genes are given only for firm matches. Clone size appears in some rows only: once, few, many, or a class for an expanded clone.

.,TRBJ2-1,TRBV4-1,.,TGCGCCAGCAGCGGAGTACCCAATGAGCAGTTCTTC,CASSGVPNEQFF
.,TRBJ1-2,TRBV18,.,TGTGCCAGCTCACCAAAGGGCAGCGACCACTATGGCTACACCTTC,CASSPKGSDHYGYTF
.,TRBJ2-4,TRBV19,.,TGTGCCAGTAACACAGGGTTATGGCCCATTCAGTACTTC,CASNTGLWPIQYF
.,TRBJ2-7,TRBV27,.,TGTGCCAGCAGTTTATTGGACAACCCTTACGAGCAGTACTTC,CASSLLDNPYEQYF
.,TRBJ2-5,TRBV10-1,TRBD2,TGCGCCAGCAGTGAGTCCCGAATAGCGGGAGGGCCATCGTCCCCACAAGAGACCCAGTACTTC,CASSESRIAGGPSSPQETQYF
.,TRBJ1-5,TRBV2,.,TGTGCCAGCAGTGAAGGCCCGGGACCCAAAAGAACATATAGCAATCAGCCCCAGCATTTT,CASSEGPGPKRTYSNQPQHF
.,TRBJ2-7,TRBV5-1,TRBD2,TGCGCCAGCAGCCCATTAGGGGGACTAGCAAGCAACGAGCAGTACTTC,CASSPLGGLASNEQYF
.,TRBJ2-5,TRBV6-6,TRBD2,TGTGCCAGCACCGACGGTCGGGGGGATGAGACCCAGTACTTC,CASTDGRGDETQYF
.,TRBJ2-1,TRBV27,.,TGTGCCAGCAGTTTTGAGGGCAACCCCTACAATGAGCAGTTCTTC,CASSFEGNPYNEQFF
.,TRBJ1-1,TRBV11-2,TRBD1,TGTGCCAGCACCCTGACAGGGGGCTCTTATAACACTGAAGCTTTCTTT,CASTLTGGSYNTEAFF
.,TRBJ2-7,TRBV30,.,TGTGCCTGGAGTGTAGGACCGAGAGCCTACGAGCAGTACTTC,CAWSVGPRAYEQYF
.,TRBJ2-5,TRBV7-9,TRBD2,TGTGCCAGCAGCTCAGGACTAGCGGGGCTTAAATACTTC,CASSSGLAGLKYF
.,TRBJ1-3,TRBV5-6,.,TGTGCCAGCAGCTTGGGTCCCGGGGTCGGAAACACCATATATTTT,CASSLGPGVGNTIYF
.,TRBJ2-3,TRBV28,.,TGTGCCAGCAGTTTATGGCCGGGGAGAGATACGCAGTATTTT,CASSLWPGRDTQYF
.,TRBJ2-1,TRBV4-2,.,TGTGCCAGCAGCCAAGCCACTAACGCATTCGATGAGCAGTTCTTC,CASSQATNAFDEQFF
.,TRBJ1-3,TRBV6-6,.,TGTGCCAGCAGTCGTAGACTCCACTCTGGAAACACCATATATTTT,CASSRRLHSGNTIYF
.,TRBJ2-7,TRBV6-6,TRBD2,TGTGCCAGCACCCCCAAAGCGGGGGTTGTAGGGCAGTACTTC,CASTPKAGVVGQYF
.,TRBJ2-5,TRBV21-1,.,TGTGCCACCTTACCCGGACACCCCGCGGAGACCCAGTACTTC,CATLPGHPAETQYF
.,TRBJ2-7,TRBV11-2,.,TGTGCCAGCAGCTTAGGGTTGGAGGTTTACGAGCAGTACTTC,CASSLGLEVYEQYF
.,TRBJ1-5,TRBV7-9,.,TGTGCCAGCAGCGTGGACAGCAATCAGCCCCAGCATTTT,CASSVDSNQPQHF
.,TRBJ2-5,TRBV6-6,.,TGTGCCAGCAGTTCCCCCCGTGGGGGGCAAGAGACCCAGTACTTC,CASSSPRGGQETQYF
.,TRBJ1-3,TRBV5-4,.,TGTGCCAGCAGCTTGCCCGGCTCTGGAAACACCATATATTTT,CASSLPGSGNTIYF
.,TRBJ2-7,TRBV27,TRBD1,TGTGCCAGCGGGGGACAGGGACAGGAGCAGTACTTC,CASGGQGQEQYF
few,TRBJ1-1,TRBV15,TRBD1,TGTGCCACCAGCAGAACGGGACAGCCTGAAGCTTTCTTT,CATSRTGQPEAFF
.,TRBJ2-6,TRBV5-6,.,TGTGCTAGCACTCCCGGAGGGGCCAACGTCCTGACTTTC,CASTPGGANVLTF
.,TRBJ1-2,TRBV6-1,TRBD1,TGTGCCAGCAGAACACAGGGGTTTGACACCTTC,CASRTQGFDTF
.,TRBJ2-1,TRBV2,.,TGTGCCAGCAGTGCTTTTCCTAGTTCCGATATCTTCGAGCAGTTCTTC,CASSAFPSSDIFEQFF
.,TRBJ1-2,TRBV13,TRBD1,TGTGCCAGCAGCCCCGACAGGGGGAGCTATGGCTACACCTTC,CASSPDRGSYGYTF
once,TRBJ2-7,TRBV4-1,.,TGCGCCAGCAGCCAGGCTGCCGGGACTCCCTCCTACGAGCAGTACTTC,CASSQAAGTPSYEQYF
.,TRBJ1-1,TRBV6-5,.,TGTGCCAGCAGTTACTCGCGGGGGGAGGGTCTGGCAGAAGCTTTCTTT,CASSYSRGEGLAEAFF
.,TRBJ2-4,TRBV14,.,TGTGCCAGCAGCCATGGCGGTAACATTCAGTACTTC,CASSHGGNIQYF
.,TRBJ2-7,TRBV7-9,TRBD1,TGTGCCAGCAGCCCATTAACTCCAGGGGGCCCCTACGAGCAGTACTTC,CASSPLTPGGPYEQYF
.,TRBJ1-1,TRBV6-5,TRBD1,TGTGCCAGCAGTTACTCCACAGGGGGCTTCACTGAAGCTTTCTTT,CASSYSTGGFTEAFF
.,TRBJ2-1,TRBV4-3,.,TGCGCCAGCAGCCTCGCGGGAAACCCCTACAATGAGCAGTTCTTC,CASSLAGNPYNEQFF
.,TRBJ1-4,TRBV6-5,.,TGTGCCAGCAGGAGGGGCCAGAATGAAAAACTGTTTTTT,CASRRGQNEKLFF
.,TRBJ1-5,TRBV2,.,TGTGCCAGCAGTGAGTTTTCTGCTAGCAATCAGCCCCAGCATTTT,CASSEFSASNQPQHF
.,TRBJ2-5,TRBV28,.,TGTGCCAGCAGTTTTTGGGGTAAAGAGACCCAGTACTTC,CASSFWGKETQYF
.,TRBJ1-1,TRBV4-1,.,TGCGCCAGCAGCCACGACGCAGGGGCGCGCACTGAAGCTTTCTTT,CASSHDAGARTEAFF
.,TRBJ2-1,TRBV19,.,TGTGCCAGTAGTACAGCGCCGGTATACAATGAGCAGTTCTTC,CASSTAPVYNEQFF
.,TRBJ1-1,TRBV27,TRBD1,TGTGCCAGCAGTTGGGGACAGGGGGGGGAAGCTTTCTTT,CASSWGQGGEAFF
.,TRBJ2-3,TRBV7-9,.,TGTGCCAGCAGCTTCGGACAATCCACAGATACGCAGTATTTT,CASSFGQSTDTQYF
.,TRBJ2-1,TRBV27,TRBD2,TGTGCCAGCACCACAATACTAGCGGGAACCTACAATGAGCAGTTCTTC,CASTTILAGTYNEQFF
.,TRBJ1-2,TRBV4-1,TRBD1,TGCGCCAGCAGCCAAGGCAGGGGGTGGGGCTACACCTTC,CASSQGRGWGYTF
.,TRBJ2-1,TRBV11-2,TRBD2,TGTGCCAGCAGCTTTGGTGTGCGGGGGTACAATGAGCAGTTCTTC,CASSFGVRGYNEQFF
.,TRBJ1-2,TRBV19,.,TGTGCCAGTAGTATCCCGGCTGCAAATATGGGTCAGGGCTACACCTTC,CASSIPAANMGQGYTF
.,TRBJ2-1,TRBV19,TRBD1,TGTGCCAGTAGTTCAGGGGGACCTAACAATGAGCAGTTCTTC,CASSSGGPNNEQFF